This T cell receptor (delta chain) stems from a study of gamma-delta chains in newborns, infants, children. Overall study context: Microbial exposure reportedly drives polyclonal innate γδ T cell expansion after birth.

TCRdb re-identified clones in the reads via CATT. The sample has under 5,000 delta-chain clones, roughly 2.1% seen once. CDR3 length: 17 residues. Germline V gene lookup returns CDR1 GEAIGNYY and CDR2 EKD. Trimming cost V 0 bases and J 5 bases; bases outside gene matches: 4. Notes on this clone: For this DNA, TCRdb reports the protein of a much larger clone, which diverges at residue 10, most likely from a read error; the protein presented here is translated directly from the DNA.

Sequenced input: blood. This receptor was identified in a child who was a newborn, infant or young child, either healthy, febrile or measles-vaccinated (not recorded which). The rearrangement uses TRDV2 and TRDJ3; 9 nucleotides line up with TRDD3. The CDR3 spells CACDTKGIRGDTRQMFF. Here the CDR3 DNA reads TGTGCCTGTGACACCAAGGGGATACGAGGGGACACCCGACAGATGTTTTTC.